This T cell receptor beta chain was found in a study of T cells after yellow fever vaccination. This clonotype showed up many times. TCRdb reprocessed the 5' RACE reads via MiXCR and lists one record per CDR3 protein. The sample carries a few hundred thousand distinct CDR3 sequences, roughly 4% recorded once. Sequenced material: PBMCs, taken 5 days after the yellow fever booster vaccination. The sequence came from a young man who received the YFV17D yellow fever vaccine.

The CDR3: CAISDEGTGRGYTF. The CDR3 DNA follows: TGTGCCATCAGTGATGAGGGGACAGGGAGAGGCTACACCTTC. The J gene is TRBJ1-2, the V gene TRBV10-3; 9 nucleotides match TRBD1. CDR1 is ENHRY and CDR2 is SYGVKD in the germline V gene. The V and J ends lost 3 bases and 8 bases, in that order; junction bases with no gene match: 7. The CDR3 is 14 amino acids.